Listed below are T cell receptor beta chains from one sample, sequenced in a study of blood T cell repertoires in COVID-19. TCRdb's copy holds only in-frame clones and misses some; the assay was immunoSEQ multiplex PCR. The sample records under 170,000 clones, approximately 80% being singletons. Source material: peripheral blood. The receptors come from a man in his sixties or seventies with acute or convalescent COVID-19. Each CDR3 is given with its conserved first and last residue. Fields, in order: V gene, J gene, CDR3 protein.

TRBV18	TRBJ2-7	CASSAEAGLGYEQYF
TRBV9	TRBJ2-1	CASSVVDGTSDEQFF
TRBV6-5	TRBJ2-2	CASSKRDRSTGELFF
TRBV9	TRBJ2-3	CASSVGTSGSTSTDTQYF
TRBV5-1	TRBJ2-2	CASKGTSGNTGELFF
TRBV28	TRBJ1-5	CASRTGNQPQHF
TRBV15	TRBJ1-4	CATSASLNNEKLFF
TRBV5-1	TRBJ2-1	CASSWTTALGSYNEQFF
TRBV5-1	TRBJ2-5	CASSQTEGGRETQYF
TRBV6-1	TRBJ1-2	CASSEKSGQGVYGYTF
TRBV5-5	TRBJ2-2	CASSLQGASGGELFF
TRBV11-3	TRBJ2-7	CASSLGPSAGEQYF
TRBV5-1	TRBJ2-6	CASSQNGQGAISGANVLTF
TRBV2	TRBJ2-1	CASSQRTERNEQFF
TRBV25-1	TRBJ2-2	CASARLGGDTGELFF
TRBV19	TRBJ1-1	CASSFDRENTEAFF
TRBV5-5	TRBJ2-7	CASSSRQGTYEQYF
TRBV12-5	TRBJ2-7	CASGLGPGTGGYEQYF
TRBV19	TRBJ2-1	CATRDRGDNEQFF
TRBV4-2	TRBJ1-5	CASSQENGGYHQPQHF
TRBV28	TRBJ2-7	CASTGALAVSYEQYF
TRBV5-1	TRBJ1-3	CASSLDLSSGNTIYF
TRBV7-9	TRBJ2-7	CASSSADGEQYF
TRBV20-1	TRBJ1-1	CSASRDTEAFF